Below are 2 T cell receptor beta chains sequenced from a single sample in a study of early T cells in non-severe SARS-CoV-2 infection (dated by TCRdb to the early 2020s). Libraries were constructed by 5' RACE. TCRdb shows the sequencer as NextSeq 500. TCRdb reprocessed the public reads (quality trimming at Q25 with fastp, clone calling with MiXCR) and kept in-frame beta chains. Entries are consolidated by CDR3 protein sequence, retaining the most common genes and DNA. The sample yields some 66,000 distinct CDR3 sequences; 8% to 9.5% were counted once. The ten largest clones take up 2.5% to 3.5% of the sample. The sample comprised whole blood. These receptor sequences come from an adult who was a healthcare worker with PCR-confirmed SARS-CoV-2 infection or an uninfected control (not recorded which).

Ten or more counts support this clonotype. The gene calls are TRBV30 and TRBJ2-3; D possibly corresponds to TRBD2 (5 bases). This CDR3 is built from 14 residues. The ends were cut back, 0 bases at V and 4 bases at J, with 11 bases in the middle. CDR1 is GTSNPN, CDR2 SVGIG, per germline (reference sequence). DNA of the CDR3: TGTGCCTGGAGTGTGGGCCTAGCCCCAGATACGCAGTATTTT. This sequence encodes CAWSVGLAPDTQYF.

This clonotype was detected a few times. The rearrangement uses TRBV14 and TRBJ2-2; TRBD1 or TRBD2 may be the D gene (6 bases each). CDR1 SGHDN and CDR2 FVKESK come from the germline V gene. This CDR3 is built from 16 residues. Trimming cost V 1 base and J 4 bases, with 13 bases left between them. CDR3 in DNA: TGTGCCAGCAGCCAAGTAGGGGGAGGATCCACCGGGGAGCTGTTTTTT. Amino acids: CASSQVGGGSTGELFF.